These 20 T cell receptor beta chains were sequenced from one sample in a study of blood T cell repertoires in COVID-19. TCRdb's copy holds only in-frame clones and misses some; the assay was immunoSEQ multiplex PCR. The data contain about 130,000 clones, about 85% of them singletons. Sequencing was performed on peripheral blood. All receptors come from a woman older than 75 with acute or convalescent COVID-19.

This chain connects TRBV6-6 to TRBJ1-1; D is unclear. This CDR3 comprises 15 residues. Germline lookup yields CDR1 MNHNY and CDR2 SVGAGI (reference sequence). Deletions cut 2 bases from V and 1 base from J, with 11 bases between. The CDR3 DNA is TGTGCCAGCAGTTACCATGCGCCAGGGAACACTGAAGCTTTCTTT. This gives the protein CASSYHAPGNTEAFF.

This chain's CDR3 is CASSSPLTSGVDTQYF. The CDR3 DNA sequence: TGTGCCAGCAGCTCACCTTTGACTAGCGGGGTGGATACGCAGTATTTT. The chain joins TRBV7-2 to TRBJ2-3; TRBD2 matches 11 bases. CDR1 is SGHTA, CDR2 FQGNSA, per germline. The CDR3 length is 16 residues. With 4 bases clipped from V and 6 bases from J, the junction kept 9 bases outside the gene matches.

As for this clone: Other nucleotide sequences from this sample produce the same CDR3. The chain is built from TRBV5-1 and TRBJ1-1; 7 nucleotides align to TRBD1. CDR1 is SGHRS, CDR2 YFSETQ, per germline. J was trimmed by 1 base and V by 1 base; bases with no gene match: 1. CDR3 length: 14 amino acids. CDR3 in amino acids: CASSLQGGNTEAFF. CDR3 DNA: TGCGCCAGCAGCTTGCAGGGGGGGAACACTGAAGCTTTCTTT.

V usage is TRBV4-1 and J usage is TRBJ1-2; D perhaps matches TRBD1 (6 bases). Per germline, CDR1 MGHRA and CDR2 YSYEKL. The CDR3 runs to 15 residues. V was shortened by 4 bases and J by 6 bases, with 18 bases between the two germline ends. As DNA, the CDR3 is TGCGCCAGCAGCCGTACTTCAGGCAGGGGAAATGGCTACACCTTC. It translates to CASSRTSGRGNGYTF.

J is TRBJ2-2 and V is TRBV5-1; TRBD1 is a possible D gene (5 bases). This CDR3 has 16 residues. CDR1 and CDR2 from the germline V gene are SGHRS and YFSETQ. Trimming took 0 bases from V and 1 from J, leaving 10 bases between them. The CDR3 sequence: CASSLETDLNTGELFF. In nucleotides, the CDR3 is TGCGCCAGCAGCTTGGAGACAGATCTGAACACCGGGGAGCTGTTTTTT.

The genes are TRBV3-1 (or the pseudogene TRBV3-2) and TRBJ1-4; 8 bases are a match to TRBD1. CDR1 is LGHDT, CDR2 YNNKEL, per germline (reference sequence). This CDR3 is 11 amino acids long. Trimming at V came to 1 base and at J to 14 bases, leaving 0 bases not matched to a gene. CDR3 nucleotides: TGTGCCAGCAGCCAAGGGACAGGGCTGTTTTTT. Its protein is CASSQGTGLFF.

This rearrangement joins TRBV5-6 to TRBJ2-7, with 12 bases lining up with TRBD1. CDR1 and CDR2 from the germline V gene are SGHDT and YYEEEE. The CDR3 has 14 residues. J was trimmed by 7 bases and V by 3 bases; bases with no gene match: 5. The DNA for the CDR3 is TGTGCCAGCAGCTGGGGACAGGGGGCGCGGGAGCAGTACGTC. Its translation is CASSWGQGAREQYV.

The V call is TRBV28, the J call TRBJ1-1; D remains ambiguous. Trimming removed 10 bases from V and 6 bases from J, with 12 bases in between. The CDR3 runs 11 residues. Germline CDR1 and CDR2: MDHEN and SYDVKM. The CDR3 reads CATEAIPEAFF. CDR3 in DNA: TGTGCCACCGAGGCGATCCCTGAAGCTTTCTTT. Complete variable domain (other parts from reference TRBV28 and TRBJ1-1): DVKVTQSSRYLVKRTGEKVFLECVQDMDHENMFWYRQDPGLGLRLIYFSYDVKMKEKGDIPEGYSVSREKKERFSLILESASTNQTSMYLCATEAIPEAFFGQGTRLTVV.

The rearrangement uses TRBV6-1 and TRBJ1-5, with a possible D match to TRBD1 (5 bases). Trimming removed 1 base at V and 6 bases at J, with 16 bases between. The CDR3 runs 16 residues. The V gene's germline CDR1 is MNHNS and CDR2 SASEGT. The CDR3 sequence: CASSEGTSGWRQPQHF. The DNA for the CDR3 is TGTGCCAGCAGTGAAGGAACGTCAGGGTGGCGTCAGCCCCAGCATTTT.

The V call is TRBV10-3, the J call TRBJ2-3; weak D call: TRBD1 (5 bases). This CDR3 has 15 residues. The V gene lost 2 bases and the J gene lost 2 bases, with 11 bases spanning the gap. Germline-derived CDR1 and CDR2 are ENHRY and SYGVKD. The CDR3 loop is CAISETIRATDTQYF. The DNA of the CDR3 is TGTGCCATCAGTGAGACGATCAGGGCCACAGATACGCAGTATTTT.

This chain joins TRBV10-3 and TRBJ2-7; D may be TRBD1 (6 bases). This CDR3 comprises 13 residues. Per the germline V gene, CDR1 is ENHRY and CDR2 is SYGVKD. The V end lost 2 bases, the J end lost 1 base, and 6 bases lay between the germline ends. CDR3 nucleotides: TGTGCCATCAGTGAGGGGACATCCTACGAGCAGTACGTC. Encoded protein: CAISEGTSYEQYV.

This clone has only a few counts. The genes are TRBV27 and TRBJ1-1, with D possibly TRBD1 on 5 matching bases. The CDR3 consists of 15 residues. The germline gives CDR1 MNHEY, CDR2 SMNVEV (reference sequence). Between the trimmed V and J ends, which lost 0 bases and 1 base, there was a span of 9 bases. The CDR3 spells CASSLSRASNTEAFF. Written as DNA, the CDR3 is TGTGCCAGCAGTTTATCCAGGGCATCGAACACTGAAGCTTTCTTT.

V usage is TRBV5-6 and J usage is TRBJ2-7; TRBD1 is a possible D gene (6 bases). In germline, CDR1 is SGHDT, CDR2 YYEEEE. V gave up 3 bases and J gave up 10 bases, with 14 bases separating them. The CDR3 is made up of 12 amino acids. CDR3 coding DNA: TGTGCCAGCAGCTCACGGACAGCCGACCAGTACGTC. Translation: CASSSRTADQYV.

The V call is TRBV29-1, the J call TRBJ1-1; 7 positions match TRBD1. Germline V gene sequence: CDR1 SQVTM, CDR2 ANQGSEA. The ends lost 7 bases at V and 5 bases at J; junction bases unmatched: 13. CDR3 length: 14 amino acids. The CDR3 is CSGRGQAGWTEAFF. DNA for the CDR3: TGCAGCGGCCGTGGACAGGCCGGGTGGACTGAAGCTTTCTTT.

The genes are TRBV12-3 or TRBV12-4 and TRBJ2-1, with no clear D. V was pared by 4 bases and J by 2 bases, with 6 bases between. CDR3 length: 13 residues. Here the CDR3 DNA reads TGTGCCAGCAGTTCGAGAGCCTACAATGAGCAGTTCTTC. The encoded protein is CASSSRAYNEQFF.

The chain uses TRBV15 and TRBJ1-2, with TRBD1 as a possible D gene (6 bases). This CDR3 is built from 13 residues. Germline V CDR1 and CDR2: LNHNV, YYDKDF (reference sequence). Trimming took off 5 bases at V and 4 bases at J, with 11 bases between the two ends. CDR3 amino acids: CATSDGQSYGYTF. Here the CDR3 DNA reads TGTGCCACCAGCGATGGACAGTCCTATGGCTACACCTTC.

The V gene is TRBV6-5, the J gene TRBJ1-5, with 10 bases identical to TRBD1. Germline trimming cut 6 bases from V and 7 bases from J; bases unmatched to any gene: 6. This CDR3 comprises 14 residues. Germline loops: CDR1 MNHEY, CDR2 SVGAGI. This chain's CDR3 is CASSRDRGLQPQHF. The CDR3 DNA follows: TGTGCCAGCAGCCGGGACAGGGGCCTCCAGCCCCAGCATTTT.

This chain uses TRBV24-1 with TRBJ2-5; D is undetermined. The length of the CDR3 is 13 residues. The ends were cut back, 4 bases at V and 5 bases at J, with 10 bases in the middle. The germline gives CDR1 KGHDR, CDR2 SFDVKD. The CDR3 here is CATSDPLFETQYF. DNA of the CDR3: TGTGCCACCAGTGACCCTCTTTTTGAGACCCAGTACTTC.

This clone was found a few times. This rearrangement joins TRBV28 to TRBJ2-4; perhaps TRBD1 as D (5 bases). Trimming removed 6 bases at V and 6 bases at J, with 12 bases between. Germline lookup yields CDR1 MDHEN and CDR2 SYDVKM. The CDR3 has 13 residues. DNA for the CDR3: TGTGCCAGCAGCGAAAGACAGAGAAACATTCAGTACTTC. This encodes CASSERQRNIQYF.

This chain links TRBV10-2 with TRBJ1-6; the D gene is possibly TRBD1 (5 bases). Germline loops: CDR1 WSHSY, CDR2 SAAADI. The CDR3 spans 13 residues. Deletions cut 7 bases from V and 3 bases from J, with 7 bases between. The CDR3 spells CASTQGYNSPLHF. In DNA, the CDR3 is TGCGCCAGCACCCAGGGCTATAATTCACCCCTCCACTTT.